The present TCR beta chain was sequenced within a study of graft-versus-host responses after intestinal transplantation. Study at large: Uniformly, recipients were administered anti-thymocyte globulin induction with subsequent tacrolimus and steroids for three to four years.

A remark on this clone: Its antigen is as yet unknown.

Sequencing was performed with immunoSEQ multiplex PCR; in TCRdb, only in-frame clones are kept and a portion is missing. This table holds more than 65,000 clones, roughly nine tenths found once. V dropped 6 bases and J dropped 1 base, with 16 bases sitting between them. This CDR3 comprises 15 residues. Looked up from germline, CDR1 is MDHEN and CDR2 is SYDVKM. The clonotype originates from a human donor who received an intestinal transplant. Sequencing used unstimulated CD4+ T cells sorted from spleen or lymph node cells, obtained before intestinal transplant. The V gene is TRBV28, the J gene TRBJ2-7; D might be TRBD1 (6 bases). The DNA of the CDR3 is TGTGCCAGCAGGACAGGTTCTAGTGGGTCCTACGAGCAGTACTTC. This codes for CASRTGSSGSYEQYF.